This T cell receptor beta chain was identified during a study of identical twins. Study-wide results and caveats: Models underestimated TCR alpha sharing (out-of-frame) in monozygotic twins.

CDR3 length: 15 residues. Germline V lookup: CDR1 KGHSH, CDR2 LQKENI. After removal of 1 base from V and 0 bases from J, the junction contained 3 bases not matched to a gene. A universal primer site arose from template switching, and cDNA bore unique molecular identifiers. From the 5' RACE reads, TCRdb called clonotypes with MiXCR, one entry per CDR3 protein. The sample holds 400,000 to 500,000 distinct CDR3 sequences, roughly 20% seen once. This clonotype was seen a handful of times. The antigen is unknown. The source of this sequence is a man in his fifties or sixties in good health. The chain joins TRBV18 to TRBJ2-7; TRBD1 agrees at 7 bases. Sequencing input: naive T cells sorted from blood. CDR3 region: CASSPQRDSSYEQYF. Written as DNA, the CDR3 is TGTGCCAGCTCACCACAACGGGACAGCTCCTACGAGCAGTACTTC.